The clone carrying this TCR beta chain came up many times. The antigen is unknown. These data come from a study of T cells after posttransplantation cyclophosphamide. The related graft donor's blood sample was taken on the day of bone marrow donation. The data were produced by immunoSEQ multiplex PCR, yet TCRdb's version contains in-frame clones alone and is incomplete. This repertoire holds some 46,000 clones, and none appear only once. The CDR3 sequence is 13 residues long. CDR1 is SGHNT and CDR2 is YENEEA in the germline V gene. The V and J ends lost 1 base and 7 bases respectively, with 8 bases between them. General observations from the study: Later post-transplant blood repertoires were often dominated by donor CD8+ memory clones. TRB overlap between skin or GI tissue T cells and blood was limited.

The TCR sequence derives from a man aged 40-50 years in good health, CMV-negative, and a related stem cell transplant donor. The V gene is TRBV11-3, the J gene TRBJ1-5; D remains ambiguous. Sequencing was carried out using PBMCs. CDR3 amino acids: CASSLVGGQPQHF. The CDR3 DNA is TGTGCCAGCAGCTTAGTCGGAGGGCAGCCCCAGCATTTT.